This TCR beta chain was identified during a study of cytotoxic CD8 clonotypes in ibrutinib-treated CLL. Study-level background: Treatment had run for a median about 11 months, range 6 to 36, when response samples were taken.

Trimming at V came to 8 bases and at J to 8 bases, leaving 8 bases not matched to a gene. The germline CDR1 and CDR2 sequences are MNHNS and SASEGT. There are 13 residues in the CDR3. Assay used: immunoSEQ multiplex PCR; TCRdb lists only in-frame clones, some missing. Here the sample spans 25,000 to 30,000 clones, 70% to 80% being singletons. About this clone: What it binds is not known.

Study observations and caveats: Baseline values of clonality outstripped age-matched healthy donors and followed circulating CD8+ T-cell counts. The public clonotypes identified were infrequent and showed contraction or stability on treatment.

The chain employs TRBV6-1 and TRBJ2-1; 8 positions agree with TRBD1. This receptor was taken from a human donor with chronic lymphocytic leukemia. This specimen was PBMCs, taken after 36 months of ibrutinib treatment. CDR3 coding DNA: TGTGCCAGCGATCTGACAGGGGTCGATGAGCAGTTCTTC. Protein: CASDLTGVDEQFF.